What follows are 21 T cell receptor beta chains derived from one specimen sequenced in a study of shared clonotypes between healthy human individuals. The data were produced by immunoSEQ multiplex PCR, yet TCRdb's version contains in-frame clones alone and is incomplete. Of hundreds of thousands of clones listed, roughly 95% are singletons. Sequences were obtained from naive CD4+ T cells sorted from blood. The subset here: CD45RA+ positively selected. Receptors were obtained from a woman in her twenties or thirties in good health.

The chain combines TRBV7-6 with TRBJ1-4; D remains ambiguous. Trimming cost V 1 base and J 6 bases, with 12 bases left between them. The CDR3 spans 15 residues. The germline V gene encodes CDR1 SGHVS and CDR2 FNYEAQ. The CDR3 spells CASSLGSGRDEKLFF. CDR3 DNA sequence: TGTGCCAGCAGCTTAGGATCAGGACGGGATGAAAAACTGTTTTTT.

The chain employs TRBV6-4 and TRBJ2-1; 8 nucleotides agree with TRBD2. V trimming: 5 bases; J trimming: 0 bases; junction bases outside the gene matches: 6. Germline-derived CDR1 and CDR2 are MRHNA and SNTAGT. The CDR3 has 16 amino acids. In DNA form, the CDR3 reads TGTGCCAGCAGTTCAACCGGGACTAGCTCCTACAATGAGCAGTTCTTC. Amino acids: CASSSTGTSSYNEQFF.

The chain joins TRBV5-1 to TRBJ2-5; a weak D match, TRBD2 (6 bases). Germline V gene data show CDR1 as SGHRS and CDR2 as YFSETQ. V was cut by 2 bases and J by 10 bases, with 21 bases left in between. The CDR3 extends over 15 amino acids. Here the CDR3 DNA reads TGCGCCAGCAGCTTTGGTACGGAGGGGCTTAGAGGCCAGTACTTC. Translating gives CASSFGTEGLRGQYF.

The chain recombines TRBV5-4 with TRBJ2-7, with 9 positions matching TRBD1. The CDR3 is 14 amino acids. The V gene's germline CDR1 is SGHNT and CDR2 YYREEE (reference sequence). V trimming: 5 bases; J trimming: 3 bases; junction bases outside the gene matches: 6. The CDR3, as DNA: TGTGCCAGCAGTCTACAGGGGGCGGACTACGAGCAGTACTTC. As protein: CASSLQGADYEQYF.

This chain joins TRBV28 and TRBJ2-7, with D tentatively TRBD1 or TRBD2 (6 bases each). Deletions cut 4 bases from V and 1 base from J, with 14 bases between. This CDR3 is 15 amino acids long. CDR1 is MDHEN, CDR2 SYDVKM, per germline. CDR3 DNA sequence: TGTGCCAGCAGTTCAGGGGACTCCAGGTCCTACGAGCAGTACTTC. Its protein is CASSSGDSRSYEQYF. The entire variable domain, with the rest obtained from reference TRBV28 and TRBJ2-7, is as follows: DVKVTQSSRYLVKRTGEKVFLECVQDMDHENMFWYRQDPGLGLRLIYFSYDVKMKEKGDIPEGYSVSREKKERFSLILESASTNQTSMYLCASSSGDSRSYEQYFGPGTRLTVT.

The genes are TRBV6-5 and TRBJ1-4; 8 nucleotides align to TRBD1. Germline values: CDR1 MNHEY, CDR2 SVGAGI. The V and J ends lost 4 bases and 4 bases, in that order; junction bases with no gene match: 2. The CDR3 is 14 amino acids. CDR3 DNA sequence: TGTGCCAGCAGTTGGGACAGGATTAATGAAAAACTGTTTTTT. It codes for CASSWDRINEKLFF.

The chain joins TRBV18 to TRBJ2-7, with a weak D call TRBD2 (5 bases). The CDR3 contains 17 residues. Looked up from germline, CDR1 is KGHSH and CDR2 is LQKENI. Trimming left V 2 bases short and J 0 bases short, with 17 bases between. The CDR3 sequence: CASSPSSGPRGSYEQYF. The CDR3 nucleotides are TGTGCCAGCTCACCATCAAGCGGACCACGGGGCTCCTACGAGCAGTACTTC.

V usage is TRBV28 and J usage is TRBJ2-7, with D possibly TRBD1 on 5 matching bases. The V gene's germline CDR1 is MDHEN and CDR2 SYDVKM. With 8 bases removed from V and 3 bases from J, the gap between germline ends came to 5 bases. CDR3 length: 10 residues. The CDR3 DNA is TGTGCCAGCGGACACTACGAGCAGTACTTC. Protein: CASGHYEQYF. The whole variable domain, filled in from reference TRBV28 and TRBJ2-7, reads DVKVTQSSRYLVKRTGEKVFLECVQDMDHENMFWYRQDPGLGLRLIYFSYDVKMKEKGDIPEGYSVSREKKERFSLILESASTNQTSMYLCASGHYEQYFGPGTRLTVT.

This clone was observed a handful of times. The chain uses TRBV19 and TRBJ1-2; 9 bases line up with TRBD1. Germline V gene lookup returns CDR1 LNHDA and CDR2 SQIVND (reference sequence). The CDR3 totals 13 residues. V shed 7 bases and J 7 bases; nucleotides not matched to a gene: 7. The CDR3 nucleotides read TGTGCCAGTACCCCAACAGGGGGCTCTGGCTACACCTTC. It specifies CASTPTGGSGYTF. The full variable domain, rest sourced from reference TRBV19 and TRBJ1-2, is DGGITQSPKYLFRKEGQNVTLSCEQNLNHDAMYWYRQDPGQGLRLIYYSQIVNDFQKGDIAEGYSVSREKKESFPLTVTSAQKNPTAFYLCASTPTGGSGYTFGSGTRLTVV.

The gene calls are TRBV7-9 and TRBJ1-4; 11 bases line up with TRBD1. CDR3 length equals 14 residues. J was trimmed by 5 bases and V by 4 bases; bases with no gene match: 0. Germline CDR1 and CDR2: SEHNR and FQNEAQ (reference sequence). The CDR3 nucleotides are TGTGCCAGCAGCTGGACAGGGGGCAATGAAAAACTGTTTTTT. Translation: CASSWTGGNEKLFF.

A single count supports this clone. The chain uses TRBV19 and TRBJ1-2; D is unclear. This CDR3 is 13 amino acids long. CDR1 and CDR2 (germline): LNHDA, SQIVND (reference sequence). Trimming stripped 5 bases from V and 3 bases from J, with 10 bases between. CDR3 loop: CASSSLGHYGYTF. The CDR3 nucleotides are TGTGCCAGTAGTTCCCTGGGTCACTATGGCTACACCTTC.

The chain uses TRBV10-1 and TRBJ2-7, with D perhaps matching TRBD1 (5 bases). The CDR3 covers 15 residues. Trimming shortened V by 6 bases and J by 3 bases, and 18 bases separated the two germline ends. CDR1 is WNHNN, CDR2 SYGVQD, per germline (reference sequence). The CDR3 loop is CASRETTDRFYEQYF. In DNA form, the CDR3 reads TGCGCCAGCAGAGAAACCACAGACAGATTCTACGAGCAGTACTTC.

In its sample, this clone was seen a few times. The V gene is TRBV30, the J gene TRBJ1-4; weak D call: TRBD1 (6 bases). The CDR3 totals 14 residues. Germline lookup yields CDR1 GTSNPN and CDR2 SVGIG (reference sequence). Trimming took 5 bases from V and 3 from J, leaving 13 bases between them. As DNA, the CDR3 is TGTGCCTGGTCGACGACAGGACCTAATGAAAAACTGTTTTTT. This encodes CAWSTTGPNEKLFF.

This chain links TRBV29-1 with TRBJ1-1; no reliable D call. The germline V and J ends were trimmed by 2 bases and 2 bases, with 9 bases remaining between them. CDR3 length equals 13 residues. Germline values: CDR1 SQVTM, CDR2 ANQGSEA. In DNA, the CDR3 is TGCAGCGTTGAAAGGGTGACAAACACTGAAGCTTTCTTT. Its translation is CSVERVTNTEAFF.

This clone appeared a single time. V is TRBV4-2 and J is TRBJ2-5, with D possibly matching TRBD1 (5 bases). Germline V gene sequence: CDR1 LGHNA, CDR2 YNFKEQ. Trimming stripped 1 base from V and 4 bases from J, with 7 bases between. This CDR3 is 13 amino acids long. The CDR3 DNA follows: TGTGCCAGCAGCCAAGCCGACAGAGAGACCCAGTACTTC. This translates into CASSQADRETQYF.

The chain combines TRBV6-6 with TRBJ2-7; 10 bases agree with TRBD1. CDR1 and CDR2 from the germline V gene are MNHNY and SVGAGI (reference sequence). CDR3 length equals 14 residues. V was pared by 3 bases and J by 3 bases, with 2 bases of the junction left unmatched. The CDR3 DNA follows: TGTGCCAGCAGTTATGGGACAGGGGACTACGAGCAGTACTTC. It encodes CASSYGTGDYEQYF.

V and J are TRBV27 and TRBJ2-5, with 7 bases fitting TRBD2. Matching the DNA end better, TRBJ2-7 makes the J call doubtful. Germline V CDR1 and CDR2: MNHEY, SMNVEV (reference sequence). The CDR3 is 16 residues long. The CDR3 is CASSSGGRRGGAEQYF. As DNA, the CDR3 is TGTGCCAGCAGCTCGGGGGGTCGAAGGGGTGGTGCCGAGCAGTACTTC.

V usage is TRBV7-2 and J usage is TRBJ1-5; D is unresolved. The CDR3 sequence is 15 residues long. Trimming shortened V by 1 base and J by 3 bases, and 10 bases separated the two germline ends. The germline CDR1 and CDR2 sequences are SGHTA and FQGNSA. In nucleotides, the CDR3 is TGTGCCAGCAGCTTAGTTGCCAGTACCAATCAGCCCCAGCATTTT. Translation gives CASSLVASTNQPQHF.

The chain uses TRBV7-9 and TRBJ1-1; D remains ambiguous. The ends were cut back, 6 bases at V and 1 base at J, with 12 bases in the middle. The length of the CDR3 is 14 residues. Germline V gene data show CDR1 as SEHNR and CDR2 as FQNEAQ (reference sequence). The CDR3 sequence: CASSPKNPNTEAFF. For the CDR3, the DNA is TGTGCCAGCAGTCCTAAAAATCCGAACACTGAAGCTTTCTTT.

The chain employs TRBV6-8 and TRBJ1-5, with 8 bases aligning to TRBD1. CDR3 length: 15 amino acids. V lost 4 bases to trimming and J lost 6 bases; unmatched junction nucleotides: 8. Germline loops: CDR1 MNHGY, CDR2 SAAAGT. The CDR3 DNA is TGTGCCAGCAGTTTTGGGACAGGAGATCGTCAGCCCCAGCATTTT. This translates into CASSFGTGDRQPQHF.

V and J are TRBV7-2 and TRBJ1-1, with D uncertain. The CDR3 covers 13 residues. Trimming took 2 bases from V and 10 from J, leaving 14 bases between them. CDR1 and CDR2 from the germline V gene are SGHTA and FQGNSA. CDR3: CASSLTAVSRAFF. CDR3 DNA sequence: TGTGCCAGCAGCTTAACGGCCGTCTCGCGAGCTTTCTTT.